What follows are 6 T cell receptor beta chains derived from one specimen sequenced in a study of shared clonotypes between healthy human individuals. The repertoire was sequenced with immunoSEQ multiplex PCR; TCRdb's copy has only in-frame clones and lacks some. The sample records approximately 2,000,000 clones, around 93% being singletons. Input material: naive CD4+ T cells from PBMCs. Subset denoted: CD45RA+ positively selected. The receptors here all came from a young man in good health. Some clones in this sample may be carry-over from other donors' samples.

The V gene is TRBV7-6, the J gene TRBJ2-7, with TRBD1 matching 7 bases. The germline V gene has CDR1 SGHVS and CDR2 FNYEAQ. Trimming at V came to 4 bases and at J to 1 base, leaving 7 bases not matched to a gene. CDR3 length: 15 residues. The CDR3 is CASSSSPGQSYEQYF. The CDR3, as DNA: TGTGCCAGCAGCTCATCACCGGGACAGTCCTACGAGCAGTACTTC.

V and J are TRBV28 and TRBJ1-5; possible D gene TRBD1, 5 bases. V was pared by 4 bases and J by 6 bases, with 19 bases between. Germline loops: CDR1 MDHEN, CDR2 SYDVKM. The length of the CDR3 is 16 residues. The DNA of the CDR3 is TGTGCCAGCAGTTCGGGAAGGGCAGGGTCTTTTCAGCCCCAGCATTTT. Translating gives CASSSGRAGSFQPQHF.

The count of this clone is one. This CDR3 is CASSLSSGTEAFF. As DNA, the CDR3 is TGTGCCAGCAGCTTAAGCTCAGGCACTGAAGCTTTCTTT. The J gene is TRBJ1-1, the V gene TRBV7-3, with no clear D. Germline V CDR1 and CDR2: SGHTA, FQGTGA. This CDR3 contains 13 residues. Trimming took off 1 base at V and 4 bases at J, with 7 bases between the two ends.

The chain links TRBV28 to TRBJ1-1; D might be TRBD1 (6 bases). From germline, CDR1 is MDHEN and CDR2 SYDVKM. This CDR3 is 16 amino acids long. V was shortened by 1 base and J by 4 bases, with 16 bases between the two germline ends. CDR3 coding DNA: TGTGCCAGCAGTTTATTATTACGGGGGGCGAGCACTGAAGCTTTCTTT. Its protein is CASSLLLRGASTEAFF.

CDR3 coding DNA: TGTGCCAGCAGCCCCCGTCTCGGAGGGCCAGTCACAGATACGCAGTATTTT. Amino acid sequence: CASSPRLGGPVTDTQYF. The gene calls are TRBV5-4 and TRBJ2-3, with D perhaps matching TRBD2 (6 bases). The CDR3 runs to 17 residues. Germline assignment: CDR1 SGHNT and CDR2 YYREEE (reference sequence). Trimming shortened V by 4 bases and J by 2 bases, and 20 bases separated the two germline ends.

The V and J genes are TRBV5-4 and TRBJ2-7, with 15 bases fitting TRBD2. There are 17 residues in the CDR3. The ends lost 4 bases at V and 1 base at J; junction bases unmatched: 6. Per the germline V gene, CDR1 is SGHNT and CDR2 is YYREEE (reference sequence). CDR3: CASSPYGLAGGSYEQYF. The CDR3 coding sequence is TGTGCCAGCAGCCCCTACGGACTAGCGGGAGGGTCCTACGAGCAGTACTTC.